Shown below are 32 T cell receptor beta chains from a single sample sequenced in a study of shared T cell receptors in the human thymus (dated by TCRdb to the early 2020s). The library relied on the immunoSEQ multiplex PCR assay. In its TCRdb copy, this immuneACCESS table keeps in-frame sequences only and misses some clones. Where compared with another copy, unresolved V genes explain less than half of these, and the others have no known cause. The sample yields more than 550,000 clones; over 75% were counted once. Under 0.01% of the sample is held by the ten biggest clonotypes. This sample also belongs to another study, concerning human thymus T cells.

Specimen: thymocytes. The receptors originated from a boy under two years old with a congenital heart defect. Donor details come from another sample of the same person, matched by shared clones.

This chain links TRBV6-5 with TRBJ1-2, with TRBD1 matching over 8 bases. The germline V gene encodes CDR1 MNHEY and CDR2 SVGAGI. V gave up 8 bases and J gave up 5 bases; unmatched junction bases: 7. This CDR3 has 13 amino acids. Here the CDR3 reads CASGTGPRYGYTF. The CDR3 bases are TGTGCCAGCGGGACAGGCCCGCGGTATGGCTACACCTTC.

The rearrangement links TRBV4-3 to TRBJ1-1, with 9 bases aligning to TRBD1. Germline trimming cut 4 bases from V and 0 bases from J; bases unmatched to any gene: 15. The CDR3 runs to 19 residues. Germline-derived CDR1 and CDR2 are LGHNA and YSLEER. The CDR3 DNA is TGCGCCAGCAGCCTTGTCCCGGGACAGGGATCAGGGGTGAACACTGAAGCTTTCTTT. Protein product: CASSLVPGQGSGVNTEAFF.

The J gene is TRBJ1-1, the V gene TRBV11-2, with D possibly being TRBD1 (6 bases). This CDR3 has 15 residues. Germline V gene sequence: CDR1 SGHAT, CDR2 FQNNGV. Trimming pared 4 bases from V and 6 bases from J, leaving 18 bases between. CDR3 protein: CASSSHREEGAEAFF. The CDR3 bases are TGTGCCAGCAGCTCTCACAGGGAAGAGGGGGCTGAAGCTTTCTTT.

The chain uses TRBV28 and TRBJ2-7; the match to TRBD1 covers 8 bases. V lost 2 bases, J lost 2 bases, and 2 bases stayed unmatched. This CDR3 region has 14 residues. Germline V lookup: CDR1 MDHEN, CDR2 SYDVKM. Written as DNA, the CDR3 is TGTGCCAGCAGTTTACAGGGGGCCACCTACGAGCAGTACTTC. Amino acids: CASSLQGATYEQYF.

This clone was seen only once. CDR3 protein: CASSITQGANEQFF. The CDR3 DNA reads TGTGCCAGTAGTATAACCCAGGGGGCGAATGAGCAGTTCTTC. The chain links TRBV19 to TRBJ2-1; 8 nucleotides line up with TRBD1. J lost 7 bases, V lost 2 bases, and 4 bases had no gene match. CDR3 length equals 14 residues. Germline values: CDR1 LNHDA, CDR2 SQIVND (reference sequence).

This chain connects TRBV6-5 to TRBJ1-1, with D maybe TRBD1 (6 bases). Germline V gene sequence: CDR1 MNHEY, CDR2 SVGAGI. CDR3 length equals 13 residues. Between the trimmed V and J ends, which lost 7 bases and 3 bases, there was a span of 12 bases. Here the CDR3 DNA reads TGTGCCAGCATCCCCAGGGGCTACACTGAAGCTTTCTTT. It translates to CASIPRGYTEAFF.

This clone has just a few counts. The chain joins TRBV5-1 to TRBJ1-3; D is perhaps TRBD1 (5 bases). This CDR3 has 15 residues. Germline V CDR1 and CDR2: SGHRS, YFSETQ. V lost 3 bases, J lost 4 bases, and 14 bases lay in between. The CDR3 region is CASSWGTGVGNTIYF. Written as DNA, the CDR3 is TGCGCCAGCAGCTGGGGTACGGGGGTCGGAAACACCATATATTTT.

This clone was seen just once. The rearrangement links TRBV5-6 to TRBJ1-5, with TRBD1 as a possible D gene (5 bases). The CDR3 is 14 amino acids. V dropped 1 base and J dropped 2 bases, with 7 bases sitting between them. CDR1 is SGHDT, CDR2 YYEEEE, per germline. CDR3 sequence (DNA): TGTGCCAGCAGCTTGCAGGGCCGCAATCAGCCCCAGCATTTT. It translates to CASSLQGRNQPQHF.

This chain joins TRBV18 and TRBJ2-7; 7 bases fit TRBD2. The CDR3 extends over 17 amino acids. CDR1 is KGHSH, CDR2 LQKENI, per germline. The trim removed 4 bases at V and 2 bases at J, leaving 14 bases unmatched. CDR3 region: CASSLKNPRGGTYEQYF. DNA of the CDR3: TGTGCCAGCTCACTTAAAAACCCTCGGGGAGGGACCTACGAGCAGTACTTC.

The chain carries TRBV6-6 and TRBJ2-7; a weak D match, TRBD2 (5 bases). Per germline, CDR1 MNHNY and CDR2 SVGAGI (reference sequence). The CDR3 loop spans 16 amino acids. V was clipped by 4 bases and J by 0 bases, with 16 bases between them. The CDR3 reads CASSFLQDSDSYEQYF. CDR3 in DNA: TGTGCCAGCAGTTTTCTGCAGGATAGCGACTCCTACGAGCAGTACTTC.

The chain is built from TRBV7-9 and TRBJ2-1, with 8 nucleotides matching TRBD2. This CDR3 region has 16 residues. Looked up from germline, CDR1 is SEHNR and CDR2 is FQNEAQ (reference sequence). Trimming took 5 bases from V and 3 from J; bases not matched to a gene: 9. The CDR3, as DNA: TGTGCCAGCAGCCACGGCTCGGGGGGGGGCTACAATGAGCAGTTCTTC. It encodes CASSHGSGGGYNEQFF.

CDR3 region: CASSPDYSQETQYF. Here the CDR3 DNA reads TGCGCCAGCAGCCCGGACTACTCTCAAGAGACCCAGTACTTC. This chain links TRBV4-1 with TRBJ2-5; maybe TRBD2 (6 bases). CDR1 is MGHRA, CDR2 YSYEKL, per germline. The ends were cut back, 4 bases at V and 2 bases at J, with 11 bases in the middle. This CDR3 spans 14 amino acids.

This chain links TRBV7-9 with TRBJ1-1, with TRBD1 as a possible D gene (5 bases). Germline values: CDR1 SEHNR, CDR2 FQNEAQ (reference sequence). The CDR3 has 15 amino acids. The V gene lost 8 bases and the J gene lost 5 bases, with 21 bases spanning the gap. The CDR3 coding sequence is TGTGCCAGCGATTCCCTAGTGAAGGGGCGAACTGAAGCTTTCTTT. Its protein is CASDSLVKGRTEAFF. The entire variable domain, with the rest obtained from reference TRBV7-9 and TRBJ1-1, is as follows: DTGVSQNPRHKITKRGQNVTFRCDPISEHNRLYWYRQTLGQGPEFLTYFQNEAQLEKSRLLSDRFSAERPKGSFSTLEIQRTEQGDSAMYLCASDSLVKGRTEAFFGQGTRLTVV.

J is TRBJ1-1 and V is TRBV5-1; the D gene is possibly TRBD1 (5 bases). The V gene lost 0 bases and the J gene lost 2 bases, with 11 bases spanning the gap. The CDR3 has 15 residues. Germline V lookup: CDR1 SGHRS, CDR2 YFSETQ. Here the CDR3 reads CASSLGGGTNTEAFF. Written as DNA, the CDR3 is TGCGCCAGCAGCTTGGGGGGGGGAACAAACACTGAAGCTTTCTTT. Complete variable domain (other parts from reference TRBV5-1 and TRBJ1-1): KAGVTQTPRYLIKTRGQQVTLSCSPISGHRSVSWYQQTPGQGLQFLFEYFSETQRNKGNFPGRFSGRQFSNSRSEMNVSTLELGDSALYLCASSLGGGTNTEAFFGQGTRLTVV.

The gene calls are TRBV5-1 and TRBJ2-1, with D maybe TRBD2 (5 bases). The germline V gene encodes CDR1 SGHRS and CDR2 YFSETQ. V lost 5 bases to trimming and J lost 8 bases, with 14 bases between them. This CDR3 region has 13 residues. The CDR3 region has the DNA TGCGCCAGCAGAAGGGAGCCGGGGTATGAGCAGTTCTTC. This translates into CASRREPGYEQFF.

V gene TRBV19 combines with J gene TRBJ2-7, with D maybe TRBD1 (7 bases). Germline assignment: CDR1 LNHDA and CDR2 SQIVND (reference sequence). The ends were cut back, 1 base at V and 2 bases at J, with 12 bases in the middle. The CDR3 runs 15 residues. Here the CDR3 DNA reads TGTGCCAGTAGTATAGGATGGAGGGGGCCCTACGAGCAGTACTTC. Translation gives CASSIGWRGPYEQYF.

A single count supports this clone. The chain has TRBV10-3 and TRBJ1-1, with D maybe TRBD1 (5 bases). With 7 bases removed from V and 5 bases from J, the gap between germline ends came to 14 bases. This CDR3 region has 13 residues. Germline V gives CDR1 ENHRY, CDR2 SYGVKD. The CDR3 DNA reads TGTGCCATCATTGGCCAGGGAGGAACTGAAGCTTTCTTT. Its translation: CAIIGQGGTEAFF.

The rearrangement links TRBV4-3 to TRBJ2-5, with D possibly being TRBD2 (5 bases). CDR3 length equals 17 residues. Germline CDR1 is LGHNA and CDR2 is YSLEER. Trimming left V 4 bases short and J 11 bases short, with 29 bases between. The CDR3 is CASSRRPHSFTPGEQYF. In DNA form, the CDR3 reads TGCGCCAGCAGCCGTCGGCCCCACAGTTTTACACCTGGGGAGCAGTACTTC.

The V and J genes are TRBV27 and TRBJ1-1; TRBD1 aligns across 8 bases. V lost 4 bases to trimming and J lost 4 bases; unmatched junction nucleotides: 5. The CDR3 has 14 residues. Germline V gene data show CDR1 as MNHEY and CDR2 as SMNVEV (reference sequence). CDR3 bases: TGTGCCAGCAGTTACCAACAGGGGGGCACTGAAGCTTTCTTT. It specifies CASSYQQGGTEAFF.

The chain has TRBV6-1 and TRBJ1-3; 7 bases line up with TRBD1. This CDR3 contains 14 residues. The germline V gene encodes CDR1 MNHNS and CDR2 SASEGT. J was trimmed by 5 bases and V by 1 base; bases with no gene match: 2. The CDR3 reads CASSEDRGRNTIYF. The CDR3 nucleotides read TGTGCCAGCAGTGAAGACAGGGGCAGAAACACCATATATTTT.

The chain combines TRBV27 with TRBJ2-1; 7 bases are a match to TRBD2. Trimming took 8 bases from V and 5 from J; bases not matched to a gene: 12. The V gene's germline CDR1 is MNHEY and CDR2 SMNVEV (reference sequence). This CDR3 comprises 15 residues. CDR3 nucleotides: TGTGCCAGCGGCTGCCGGGGAGGGCACAACAATGAGCAGTTCTTC. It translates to CASGCRGGHNNEQFF.

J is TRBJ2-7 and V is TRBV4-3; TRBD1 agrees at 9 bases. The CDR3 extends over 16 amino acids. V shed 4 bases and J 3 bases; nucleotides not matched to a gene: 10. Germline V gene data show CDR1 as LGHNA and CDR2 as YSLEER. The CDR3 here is CASSPRSGQGFYEQYF. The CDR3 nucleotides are TGCGCCAGCAGCCCCCGTTCGGGACAGGGCTTCTACGAGCAGTACTTC.

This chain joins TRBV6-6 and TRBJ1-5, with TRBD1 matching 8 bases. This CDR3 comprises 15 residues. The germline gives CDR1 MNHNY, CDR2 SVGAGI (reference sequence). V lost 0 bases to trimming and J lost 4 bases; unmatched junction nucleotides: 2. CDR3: CASSYSRGLNQPQHF. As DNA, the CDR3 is TGTGCCAGCAGTTACTCCAGGGGGCTGAATCAGCCCCAGCATTTT.

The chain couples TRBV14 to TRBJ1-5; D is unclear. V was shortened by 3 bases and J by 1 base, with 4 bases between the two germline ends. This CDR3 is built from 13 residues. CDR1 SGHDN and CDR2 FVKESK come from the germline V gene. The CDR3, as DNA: TGTGCCAGCAGCCAGGGCAGCAATCAGCCCCAGCATTTT. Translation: CASSQGSNQPQHF.

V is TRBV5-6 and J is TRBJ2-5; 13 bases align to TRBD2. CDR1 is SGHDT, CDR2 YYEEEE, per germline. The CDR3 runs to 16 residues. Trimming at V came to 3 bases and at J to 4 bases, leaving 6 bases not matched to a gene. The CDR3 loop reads CASSWELAGGLETQYF. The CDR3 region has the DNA TGTGCCAGCAGCTGGGAACTAGCGGGGGGGTTAGAGACCCAGTACTTC.

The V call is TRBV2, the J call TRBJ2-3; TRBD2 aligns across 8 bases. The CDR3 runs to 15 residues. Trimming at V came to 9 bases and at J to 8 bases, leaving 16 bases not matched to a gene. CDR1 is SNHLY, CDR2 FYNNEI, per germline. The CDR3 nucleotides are TGTGCCAGAAAACTTAGCGGGAACCCCGAGGGTACGCAGTATTTT. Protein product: CARKLSGNPEGTQYF.

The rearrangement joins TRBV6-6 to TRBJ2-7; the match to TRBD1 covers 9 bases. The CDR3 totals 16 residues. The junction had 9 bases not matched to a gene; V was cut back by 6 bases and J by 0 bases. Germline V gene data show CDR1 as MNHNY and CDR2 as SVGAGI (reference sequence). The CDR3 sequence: CASSQDPGQGSYEQYF. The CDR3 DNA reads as TGTGCCAGCAGCCAAGATCCGGGACAGGGCTCCTACGAGCAGTACTTC.

In DNA, the CDR3 is TGTGCCAGCTCACCACTTGGCAGCGCCTCCAATGAGCAGTTCTTC. This sequence encodes CASSPLGSASNEQFF. The chain links TRBV18 to TRBJ2-1; D gene ambiguous. The V and J ends lost 1 base and 6 bases respectively, with 13 bases between them. CDR1 and CDR2 (germline): KGHSH, LQKENI. The CDR3 spans 15 residues. Using reference TRBV18 and TRBJ2-1 for the parts outside the CDR3, the full variable domain is NAGVMQNPRHLVRRRGQEARLRCSPMKGHSHVYWYRQLPEEGLKFMVYLQKENIIDESGMPKERFSAEFPKEGPSILRIQQVVRGDSAAYFCASSPLGSASNEQFFGPGTRLTVL.

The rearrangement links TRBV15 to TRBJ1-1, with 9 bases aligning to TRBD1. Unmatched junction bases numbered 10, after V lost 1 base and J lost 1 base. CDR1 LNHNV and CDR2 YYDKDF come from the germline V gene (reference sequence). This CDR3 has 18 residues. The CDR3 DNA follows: TGTGCCACCAGCAGAGCTGCCCTTCCGGGACAGGGGAACACTGAAGCTTTCTTT. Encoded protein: CATSRAALPGQGNTEAFF.

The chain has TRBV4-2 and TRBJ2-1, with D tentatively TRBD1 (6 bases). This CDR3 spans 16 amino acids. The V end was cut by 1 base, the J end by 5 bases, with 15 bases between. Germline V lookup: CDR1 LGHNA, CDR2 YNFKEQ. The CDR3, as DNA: TGTGCCAGCAGCCAAGGCTCTCCGGGACATAACAATGAGCAGTTCTTC. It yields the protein CASSQGSPGHNNEQFF.

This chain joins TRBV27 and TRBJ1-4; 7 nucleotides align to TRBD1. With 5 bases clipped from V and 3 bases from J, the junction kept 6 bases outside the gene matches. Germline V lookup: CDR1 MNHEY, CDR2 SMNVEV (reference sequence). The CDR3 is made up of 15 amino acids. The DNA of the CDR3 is TGTGCCAGCAGTCCATCAGGGGGAGCTAATGAAAAACTGTTTTTT. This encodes CASSPSGGANEKLFF.

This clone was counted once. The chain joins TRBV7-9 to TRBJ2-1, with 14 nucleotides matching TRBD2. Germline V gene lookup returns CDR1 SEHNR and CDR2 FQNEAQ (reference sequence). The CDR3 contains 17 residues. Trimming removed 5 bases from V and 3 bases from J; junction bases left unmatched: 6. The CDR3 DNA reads TGTGCCAGCAGCCCGGGACTAGCGGGAGTTTACTACAATGAGCAGTTCTTC. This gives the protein CASSPGLAGVYYNEQFF.